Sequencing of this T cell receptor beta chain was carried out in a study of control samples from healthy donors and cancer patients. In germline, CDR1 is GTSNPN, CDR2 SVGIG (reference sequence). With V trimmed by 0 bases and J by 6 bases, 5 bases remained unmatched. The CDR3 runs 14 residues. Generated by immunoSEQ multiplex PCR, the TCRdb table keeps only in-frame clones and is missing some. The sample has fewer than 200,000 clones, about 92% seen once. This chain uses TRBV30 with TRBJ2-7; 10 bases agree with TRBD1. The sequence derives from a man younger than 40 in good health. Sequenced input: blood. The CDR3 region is CAWSVRGTGAEQYF. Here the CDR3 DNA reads TGTGCCTGGAGTGTACGGGGGACAGGGGCCGAGCAGTACTTC.